This T cell receptor (beta chain) emerged from a study of STAT3 mutations in large granular lymphocyte leukemia. Study results and caveats: Treatment regimens differed across patients between samplings. Every T-LGLL patient had at least one immunodominant TCRbeta clonotype. Samples missed the first appearance of the clone.

In the case of this clone: Its matching antigen is unknown.

Generated by immunoSEQ multiplex PCR, the TCRdb table keeps only in-frame clones and is missing some. The sample yields 30,000 to 45,000 clones, nearly 90% seen once. V shed 4 bases and J 0 bases; nucleotides not matched to a gene: 4. The CDR3 runs to 16 residues. Germline-derived CDR1 and CDR2 are KGHSH and LQKENI. The V gene is TRBV18, the J gene TRBJ2-2, with TRBD2 identical over 8 bases. The sample comprised PBMCs. This receptor was obtained from a human donor with T large granular lymphocyte leukemia. Some clones in this sample may be carry-over from other donors' samples. This chain's CDR3 is CASSLNSGANTGELFF. The CDR3, as DNA: TGTGCCAGCTCACTCAATAGCGGGGCGAACACCGGGGAGCTGTTTTTT.